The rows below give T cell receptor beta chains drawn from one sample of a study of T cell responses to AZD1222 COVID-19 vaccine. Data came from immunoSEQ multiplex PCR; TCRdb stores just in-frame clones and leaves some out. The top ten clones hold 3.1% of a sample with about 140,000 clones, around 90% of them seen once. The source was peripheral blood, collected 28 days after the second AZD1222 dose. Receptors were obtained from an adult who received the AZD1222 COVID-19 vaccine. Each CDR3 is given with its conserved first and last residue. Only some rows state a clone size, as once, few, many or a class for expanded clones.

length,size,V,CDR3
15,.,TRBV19,CASSPTGGGKETQYF
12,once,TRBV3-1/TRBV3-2,CASSSLGDTQYF
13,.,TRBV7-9,CASSYGQMDEQFF
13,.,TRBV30,CAGGATGNTEAFF
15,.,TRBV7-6,CASSLRSGSYNEQFF
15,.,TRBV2,CASTMDRMSTDTQYF
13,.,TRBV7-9,CASSLGQGEGYTF
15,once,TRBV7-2,CASSLFAGKNYEQYF
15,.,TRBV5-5,CASRGLGASTDTQYF
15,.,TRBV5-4,CASSPPGGGENIQYF
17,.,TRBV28,CASSSFPYGQDNSPLHF